The rows below give T cell receptor beta chains drawn from one sample of a study of PD-L1 blockade in urothelial cancer. Method: immunoSEQ multiplex PCR; TCRdb's copy keeps in-frame clones and lacks some. This repertoire shows around 100,000 clones, approximately 85% found once; its top ten account for roughly 2.2%. The sequencing used PBMCs, collected around atezolizumab (anti-PD-L1) treatment. The receptors come from a man aged 50 to 60 with urothelial cancer. Each CDR3 is given with its conserved first and last residue. Each record gives: CDR3 protein, CDR3 DNA, clone size, J gene, D gene, V gene. A D gene is named only where the DNA matches it firmly. Size values are once, few and many counts, or a class for expanded clones, and some rows have none.

CDR3: CASSPRLATKETQYF
DNA: TGTGCCAGCAGCCCACGACTAGCCACCAAAGAGACCCAGTACTTC
size: .
J: TRBJ2-5
D: TRBD2
V: TRBV7-2

CDR3: CASRPQASYEQYF
DNA: TGTGCCAGCCGGCCTCAGGCGTCCTACGAGCAGTACTTC
size: .
J: TRBJ2-7
D: .
V: TRBV14

CDR3: CASSVAPSDTQYF
DNA: TGTGCCAGCAGCGTAGCCCCCTCAGATACGCAGTATTTT
size: .
J: TRBJ2-3
D: .
V: TRBV9

CDR3: CAWTKPTSGRRGEQFF
DNA: TGTGCCTGGACCAAACCTACTAGCGGGAGGAGGGGTGAGCAGTTCTTC
size: .
J: TRBJ2-1
D: TRBD2
V: TRBV30

CDR3: CASSMGGDTEAFF
DNA: TGTGCCAGCAGTATGGGGGGTGACACTGAAGCTTTCTTT
size: once
J: TRBJ1-1
D: .
V: TRBV28

CDR3: CASSQGQGGQPQHF
DNA: TGTGCCAGCAGTCAAGGACAGGGTGGTCAGCCCCAGCATTTT
size: .
J: TRBJ1-5
D: TRBD1
V: TRBV28

CDR3: CAWNRLAATGELFF
DNA: TGTGCCTGGAACCGACTAGCGGCCACCGGGGAGCTGTTTTTT
size: .
J: TRBJ2-2
D: TRBD2
V: TRBV30

CDR3: CASSPGQATPLHF
DNA: TGTGCCAGCAGCCCAGGACAGGCAACACCCCTCCACTTT
size: .
J: TRBJ1-6
D: TRBD1
V: TRBV11-2

CDR3: CASSYTRESSYNEQFF
DNA: TGTGCCAGCAGTTATACGCGGGAGAGCTCCTACAATGAGCAGTTCTTC
size: .
J: TRBJ2-1
D: TRBD2
V: TRBV6-5

CDR3: CASSPRLAGAYEQYF
DNA: TGTGCCAGCTCACCACGACTAGCGGGAGCCTACGAGCAGTACTTC
size: .
J: TRBJ2-7
D: TRBD2
V: TRBV18

CDR3: CASSSGTSGDSTDTQYF
DNA: TGCGCCAGCAGCTCCGGAACTAGCGGGGACAGCACAGATACGCAGTATTTT
size: .
J: TRBJ2-3
D: TRBD2
V: TRBV5-1

CDR3: CASSYFGTGGGSPLHF
DNA: TGTGCCAGCAGTTACTTTGGGACAGGGGGTGGGTCACCCCTCCACTTT
size: once
J: TRBJ1-6
D: TRBD1
V: TRBV6-5

CDR3: CASSRDFDRGRAEAFF
DNA: TGTGCCAGCAGCCGAGACTTTGACAGGGGGCGGGCTGAAGCTTTCTTT
size: .
J: TRBJ1-1
D: TRBD1
V: TRBV5-4

CDR3: CASGANPRETQYF
DNA: TGTGCCAGCGGAGCCAACCCCCGGGAGACCCAGTACTTC
size: once
J: TRBJ2-5
D: .
V: TRBV28

CDR3: CASSQHRTDLKNIQYF
DNA: TGTGCCAGCAGCCAACACAGGACCGATCTCAAAAACATTCAGTACTTC
size: .
J: TRBJ2-4
D: .
V: TRBV5-6

CDR3: CASSGDRLAGGETQYF
DNA: TGCGCCAGCAGTGGTGACAGACTAGCTGGGGGAGAGACCCAGTACTTC
size: .
J: TRBJ2-5
D: TRBD2
V: TRBV10-2

CDR3: CASSRGTPQFF
DNA: TGTGCCAGCAGCCGGGGGACCCCGCAGTTCTTC
size: .
J: TRBJ2-1
D: .
V: TRBV5-6

CDR3: CASSLPGVENSPLHF
DNA: TGTGCCAGCAGTTTGCCAGGGGTTGAGAATTCACCCCTCCACTTT
size: few
J: TRBJ1-6
D: .
V: TRBV28

CDR3: CASSYSRGGAADTQYF
DNA: TGTGCCAGCAGTTACTCGAGAGGGGGCGCAGCAGATACGCAGTATTTT
size: .
J: TRBJ2-3
D: TRBD1
V: TRBV6-5

CDR3: CASSRDIYQPQHF
DNA: TGTGCCAGCAGTAGGGACATTTATCAGCCCCAGCATTTT
size: .
J: TRBJ1-5
D: .
V: TRBV7-8

CDR3: CASSYQTGPQETQYF
DNA: TGCGCCAGCAGCTACCAGACAGGTCCCCAAGAGACCCAGTACTTC
size: .
J: TRBJ2-5
D: .
V: TRBV5-1

CDR3: CASSPGLYNTEAFF
DNA: TGTGCCAGCAGTCCAGGCCTTTACAACACTGAAGCTTTCTTT
size: .
J: TRBJ1-1
D: .
V: TRBV6-5

CDR3: CTIRSQGWEAGGIWGGELFF
DNA: TGCACCATCCGGAGCCAAGGTTGGGAAGCGGGAGGTATTTGGGGCGGGGAGCTGTTTTTT
size: .
J: TRBJ2-2
D: .
V: TRBV1

CDR3: CATGQGGETQYF
DNA: TGTGCCACCGGGCAGGGCGGAGAGACCCAGTACTTC
size: .
J: TRBJ2-5
D: .
V: TRBV10-3

CDR3: CASSAPLALAPETQYF
DNA: TGTGCCAGCAGCGCCCCCCTGGCACTAGCCCCAGAGACCCAGTACTTC
size: .
J: TRBJ2-5
D: .
V: TRBV9

CDR3: CASSQFGEGIEGYTF
DNA: TGCGCCAGCAGTCAATTCGGGGAGGGGATAGAGGGCTACACCTTC
size: few
J: TRBJ1-2
D: .
V: TRBV23-1

CDR3: CASSLARTELDGYTF
DNA: TGCGCCAGCAGCTTGGCGCGGACAGAACTTGACGGCTACACCTTC
size: .
J: TRBJ1-2
D: .
V: TRBV5-1

CDR3: CASSLHRESGNTIYF
DNA: TGTGCCAGCAGCTTACACAGGGAATCTGGAAACACCATATATTTT
size: few
J: TRBJ1-3
D: .
V: TRBV11-2

CDR3: CASSVGGLVYEQYF
DNA: TGTGCCAGCAGCGTAGGGGGACTAGTTTACGAGCAGTACTTC
size: .
J: TRBJ2-7
D: TRBD2
V: TRBV9

CDR3: CASRFGQGWSVQYF
DNA: TGTGCCAGCAGATTCGGACAGGGGTGGTCGGTTCAGTACTTC
size: .
J: TRBJ2-4
D: TRBD1
V: TRBV28

CDR3: CASSGDRGMSYEQYF
DNA: TGTGCCAGCAGCGGTGACAGGGGAATGTCCTACGAGCAGTACTTC
size: .
J: TRBJ2-7
D: TRBD1
V: TRBV6-5

CDR3: CASSPDRGTNNEQFF
DNA: TGTGCCAGCAGTCCGGACAGGGGGACCAACAATGAGCAGTTCTTC
size: .
J: TRBJ2-1
D: TRBD1
V: TRBV2

CDR3: CASSSWAGGNTEAFF
DNA: TGTGCCAGCAGTTCCTGGGCAGGGGGGAACACTGAAGCTTTCTTT
size: once
J: TRBJ1-1
D: TRBD1
V: TRBV28

CDR3: CASAQWRESLGELFF
DNA: TGTGCCAGCGCCCAATGGCGGGAGTCCTTGGGGGAGCTGTTTTTT
size: .
J: TRBJ2-2
D: .
V: TRBV21-1

CDR3: CASRARQTGVNTEAFF
DNA: TGTGCCAGCAGGGCACGCCAGACAGGGGTGAACACTGAAGCTTTCTTT
size: .
J: TRBJ1-1
D: TRBD1
V: TRBV2

CDR3: CASSLTRDYQEQFF
DNA: TGTGCCAGCAGCTTGACCCGGGACTACCAAGAGCAGTTCTTC
size: few
J: TRBJ2-1
D: TRBD2
V: TRBV7-2

CDR3: CASSPTGVDYGYTF
DNA: TGTGCCAGCAGCCCGACAGGGGTAGACTATGGCTACACCTTC
size: .
J: TRBJ1-2
D: TRBD1
V: TRBV5-6

CDR3: CASSLESSSGKYF
DNA: TGTGCCAGCAGCTTAGAATCGTCTAGCGGAAAGTATTTT
size: .
J: TRBJ2-3
D: TRBD2
V: TRBV7-8

CDR3: CASSLGSSRPYEQYF
DNA: TGTGCCAGCAGCTTGGGATCTAGCAGACCCTACGAGCAGTACTTC
size: .
J: TRBJ2-7
D: .
V: TRBV5-4

CDR3: CASSLSGTYQETQYF
DNA: TGTGCCAGCAGTTTGAGCGGAACCTACCAAGAGACCCAGTACTTC
size: .
J: TRBJ2-5
D: .
V: TRBV28

CDR3: CASSGSGTRRTDTQYF
DNA: TGTGCCAGCAGCGGGTCCGGGACTAGGCGCACAGATACGCAGTATTTT
size: .
J: TRBJ2-3
D: TRBD2
V: TRBV7-3

CDR3: CASSLADWDNEQFF
DNA: TGTGCCAGCAGCTTAGCGGACTGGGACAATGAGCAGTTCTTC
size: .
J: TRBJ2-1
D: .
V: TRBV7-9

CDR3: CAWDPGLAGGEDTGELFF
DNA: TGTGCCTGGGATCCGGGACTAGCGGGAGGTGAGGACACCGGGGAGCTGTTTTTT
size: .
J: TRBJ2-2
D: TRBD2
V: TRBV30

CDR3: CAWAGDLGHNEQFF
DNA: TGTGCCTGGGCAGGGGATCTCGGGCACAATGAGCAGTTCTTC
size: .
J: TRBJ2-1
D: .
V: TRBV30

CDR3: CASSSRQQMNTEAFF
DNA: TGTGCCAGCTCATCCAGACAGCAGATGAACACTGAAGCTTTCTTT
size: .
J: TRBJ1-1
D: .
V: TRBV18

CDR3: CASSYSHRLETQYF
DNA: TGTGCCAGCAGTTACTCGCACAGGTTGGAGACCCAGTACTTC
size: .
J: TRBJ2-5
D: .
V: TRBV6-5

CDR3: CASSSRTRATYEQYF
DNA: TGCGCCAGCAGCTCCCGGACTAGGGCGACTTACGAGCAGTACTTC
size: .
J: TRBJ2-7
D: TRBD2
V: TRBV5-1

CDR3: CASSGDSGGLSNEKLFF
DNA: TGTGCCAGCAGTGGGGACAGCGGGGGCTTGTCTAATGAAAAACTGTTTTTT
size: many
J: TRBJ1-4
D: TRBD1
V: TRBV2

CDR3: CASSEISTGNNEQYF
DNA: TGTGCCAGCAGCGAAATTAGTACAGGGAACAACGAGCAGTACTTC
size: .
J: TRBJ2-7
D: .
V: TRBV6-5

CDR3: CASTTQGARSGYTF
DNA: TGTGCCAGCACTACTCAGGGGGCGCGCAGTGGCTACACCTTC
size: many
J: TRBJ1-2
D: TRBD1
V: TRBV5-5

CDR3: CASRPTSGNTGELFF
DNA: TGCGCCAGCAGACCGACTAGCGGGAACACCGGGGAGCTGTTTTTT
size: .
J: TRBJ2-2
D: TRBD2
V: TRBV5-1

CDR3: CAWSVGQGFFETQYF
DNA: TGTGCCTGGAGTGTGGGGCAGGGATTTTTCGAGACCCAGTACTTC
size: .
J: TRBJ2-5
D: .
V: TRBV30

CDR3: CASRPLGAGGELFF
DNA: TGTGCCAGCAGGCCTTTGGGCGCCGGCGGGGAGCTGTTTTTT
size: .
J: TRBJ2-2
D: .
V: TRBV28

CDR3: CASSLVGGSGANVLTF
DNA: TGTGCCAGCAGCTTAGTCGGGGGCTCTGGGGCCAACGTCCTGACTTTC
size: .
J: TRBJ2-6
D: .
V: TRBV7-2

CDR3: CAISAGTLNEQYF
DNA: TGTGCCATCAGTGCGGGGACACTGAACGAGCAGTACTTC
size: .
J: TRBJ2-7
D: .
V: TRBV10-3